This paragraph reports one T cell receptor (beta chain). What it recognizes is unknown. Clones were sequenced by immunoSEQ multiplex PCR, and TCRdb holds only the in-frame ones, with some missing. This table holds roughly 150,000 clones, roughly 92% found once. The data belong to a study of T cell responses to AZD1222 COVID-19 vaccine. Study information: Second-dose groups at about 4 or about 12 weeks were pooled. Study-level results: Possibly, clonal diversity was underestimated; donors were largely white British and included more females.

This sample comprised peripheral blood, obtained on day 0 of AZD1222 vaccination. The sequence was collected from an adult in good health.

CDR3: CASRRVGRTEAFF. The CDR3 DNA sequence: TGTGCCAGCCGTCGGGTAGGTCGGACTGAAGCTTTCTTT. The J gene is TRBJ1-1, the V gene TRBV6-5; D call uncertain. The CDR3 consists of 13 residues. The germline CDR1 and CDR2 sequences are MNHEY and SVGAGI. Trimming shortened V by 8 bases and J by 5 bases, and 15 bases separated the two germline ends.